A selection of T cell receptor beta chains follows, all from one sample in a study of neoadjuvant nivolumab and ipilimumab in lung cancer. The protocol was immunoSEQ multiplex PCR, while the TCRdb copy is restricted to in-frame clones and leaves out a portion. The repertoire holds tens of thousands of clones, around 80% seen once, with approximately 5.9% in the top ten. Sequenced material: peripheral blood, taken before neoadjuvant nivolumab, alone or with ipilimumab. All receptors derive from an adult with non-small cell lung cancer. CDR3s include the opening cysteine and the closing phenylalanine or tryptophan. A D gene is named only where the DNA matches it firmly.

v_gene: TRBV5-6; j_gene: TRBJ2-3; d_gene: TRBD2; CDR3nt: TGTGCCAGCAGACTCGGACTAGCGGGGGGGACAGATACGCAGTATTTT; CDR3aa: CASRLGLAGGTDTQYF
v_gene: TRBV5-1; j_gene: TRBJ1-1; d_gene: -; CDR3nt: TGCGCCAGCAGCCCACTTCCGGGGGTAGATACTGAAGCTTTCTTT; CDR3aa: CASSPLPGVDTEAFF
v_gene: TRBV28; j_gene: TRBJ1-2; d_gene: -; CDR3nt: TGTGCCAGCAGTTTAGGACATAATGGCTACACCTTC; CDR3aa: CASSLGHNGYTF
v_gene: TRBV7-9; j_gene: TRBJ2-3; d_gene: TRBD2; CDR3nt: TGTGCCAGCAGCTTATATGTTAGCGGGGGGACAGATACGCAGTATTTT; CDR3aa: CASSLYVSGGTDTQYF
v_gene: TRBV18; j_gene: TRBJ1-6; d_gene: -; CDR3nt: TGTGCCAGCTCACTATCGGTTCTAGGCTCACCCCTCCACTTT; CDR3aa: CASSLSVLGSPLHF
v_gene: TRBV10-2; j_gene: TRBJ1-5; d_gene: TRBD1; CDR3nt: TGCGCCAGCGTACAGGGGGGAAACAATCAGCCCCAGCATTTT; CDR3aa: CASVQGGNNQPQHF
v_gene: TRBV15; j_gene: TRBJ2-3; d_gene: -; CDR3nt: TGTGCCACCAGCAGAGAAATCGGGAGTCCTACGCAGTATTTT; CDR3aa: CATSREIGSPTQYF
v_gene: TRBV5-1; j_gene: TRBJ2-2; d_gene: -; CDR3nt: TGCGCCAGCAGCTCCTCACTAAACACCGGGGAGCTGTTTTTT; CDR3aa: CASSSSLNTGELFF
v_gene: TRBV6-5; j_gene: TRBJ2-3; d_gene: -; CDR3nt: TGTGCGACCACCCGCCCCGGTGGGGCAGATACGCAGTATTTT; CDR3aa: CATTRPGGADTQYF
v_gene: TRBV6-1; j_gene: TRBJ1-2; d_gene: TRBD1; CDR3nt: TGTGCCAGCAGTGCCCAGGGGGGCGGCTACACCTTC; CDR3aa: CASSAQGGGYTF